This T cell receptor (beta chain) was recovered during a study of blood T cell repertoires in COVID-19. Study summary: Sources were T cells, B-cell-depleted T cells, or PBMCs; the material itself was cDNA or gDNA.

The ends lost 4 bases at V and 4 bases at J; junction bases unmatched: 2. The CDR3 extends over 15 amino acids. The germline CDR1 and CDR2 sequences are SGHTA and FQGTGA. Using immunoSEQ multiplex PCR, the repertoire was profiled, and TCRdb retains in-frame clones only, with some absent. The data hold 200,000 to 250,000 clones, with nearly 90% observed a single time. In this sample, this clone turned up once. The TCR was taken from a man between 18 and 35 years old with active or convalescent COVID-19. Sequenced sample: peripheral blood. The chain recombines TRBV7-3 with TRBJ2-3; 13 bases fit TRBD2. CDR3 region: CASSWTSGSADTQYF. The CDR3 bases are TGTGCCAGCAGCTGGACTAGCGGGAGTGCAGATACGCAGTATTTT.